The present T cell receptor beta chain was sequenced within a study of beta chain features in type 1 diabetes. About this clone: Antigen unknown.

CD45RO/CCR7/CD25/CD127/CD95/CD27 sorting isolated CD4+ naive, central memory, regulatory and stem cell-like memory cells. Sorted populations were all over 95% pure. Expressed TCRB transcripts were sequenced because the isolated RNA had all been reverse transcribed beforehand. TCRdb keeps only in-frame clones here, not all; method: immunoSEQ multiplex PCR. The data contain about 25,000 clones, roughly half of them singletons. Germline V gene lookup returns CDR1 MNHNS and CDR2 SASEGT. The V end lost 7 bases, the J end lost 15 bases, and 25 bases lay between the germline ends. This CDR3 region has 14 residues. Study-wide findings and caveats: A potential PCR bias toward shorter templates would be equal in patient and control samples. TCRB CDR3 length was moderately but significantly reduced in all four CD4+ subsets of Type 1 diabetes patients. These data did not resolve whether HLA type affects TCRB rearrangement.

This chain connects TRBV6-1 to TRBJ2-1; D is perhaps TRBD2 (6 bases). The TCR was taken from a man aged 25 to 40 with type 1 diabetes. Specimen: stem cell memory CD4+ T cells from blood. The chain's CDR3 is CASKSLPTSWVRFF. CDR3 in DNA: TGTGCCAGCAAGTCCTTACCAACTAGCTGGGTGCGGTTCTTC.